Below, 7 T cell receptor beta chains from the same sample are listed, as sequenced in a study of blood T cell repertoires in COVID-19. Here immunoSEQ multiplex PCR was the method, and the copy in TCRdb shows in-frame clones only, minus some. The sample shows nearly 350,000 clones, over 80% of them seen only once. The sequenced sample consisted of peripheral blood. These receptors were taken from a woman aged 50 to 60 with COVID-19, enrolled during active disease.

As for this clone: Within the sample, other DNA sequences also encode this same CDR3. The CDR3 DNA is TGTGCCAGCAGCCCTTCCCGAGCAACTAATGAAAAACTGTTTTTT. Its protein product is CASSPSRATNEKLFF. This chain joins TRBV7-9 and TRBJ1-4; no definite D call. The CDR3 loop spans 15 amino acids. Trimming took 5 bases from V and 0 from J, leaving 10 bases between them. Germline assignment: CDR1 SEHNR and CDR2 FQNEAQ (reference sequence).

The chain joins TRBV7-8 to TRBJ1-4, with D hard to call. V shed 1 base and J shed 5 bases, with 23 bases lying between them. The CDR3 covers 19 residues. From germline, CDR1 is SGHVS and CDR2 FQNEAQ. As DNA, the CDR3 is TGTGCCAGCAGCTTAGGATCTCTAGGAGGGTGGAGCCCCAATGAAAAACTGTTTTTT. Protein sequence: CASSLGSLGGWSPNEKLFF.

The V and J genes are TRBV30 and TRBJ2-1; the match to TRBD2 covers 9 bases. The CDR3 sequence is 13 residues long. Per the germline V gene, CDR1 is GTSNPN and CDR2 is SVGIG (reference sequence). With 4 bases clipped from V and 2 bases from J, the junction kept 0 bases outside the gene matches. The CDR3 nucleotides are TGTGCCTGGACTAGCGGGGCCTACAATGAGCAGTTCTTC. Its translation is CAWTSGAYNEQFF.

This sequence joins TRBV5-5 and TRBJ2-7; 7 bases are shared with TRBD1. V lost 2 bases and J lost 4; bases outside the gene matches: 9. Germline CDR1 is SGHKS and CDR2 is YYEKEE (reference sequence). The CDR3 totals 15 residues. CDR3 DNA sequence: TGTGCCAGCAGCTTCCCCCCAGGGGGTTCTTACGAGCAGTACTTC. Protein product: CASSFPPGGSYEQYF.

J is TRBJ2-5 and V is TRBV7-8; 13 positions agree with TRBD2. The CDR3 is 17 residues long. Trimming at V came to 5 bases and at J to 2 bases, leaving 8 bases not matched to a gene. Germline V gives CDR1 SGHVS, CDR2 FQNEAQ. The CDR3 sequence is CASSARLAGGLQETQYF. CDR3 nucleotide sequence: TGTGCCAGCAGCGCCCGACTAGCGGGAGGCCTACAAGAGACCCAGTACTTC.

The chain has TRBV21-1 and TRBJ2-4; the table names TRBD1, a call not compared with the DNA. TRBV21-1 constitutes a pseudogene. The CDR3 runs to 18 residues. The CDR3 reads CASSKNGQGGRAKNIQYF. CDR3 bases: TGTGCCAGCAGCAAAAACGGACAGGGCGGTCGAGCCAAAAACATTCAGTACTTC.

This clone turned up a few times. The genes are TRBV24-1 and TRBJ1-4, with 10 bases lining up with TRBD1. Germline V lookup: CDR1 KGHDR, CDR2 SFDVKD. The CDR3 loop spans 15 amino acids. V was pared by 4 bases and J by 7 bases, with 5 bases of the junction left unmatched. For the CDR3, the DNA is TGTGCCACCAGTGACCCGGGACAGGGGTTTGAAAAACTGTTTTTT. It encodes CATSDPGQGFEKLFF.